This paragraph covers one T cell receptor (beta chain) sequence. The data originate from a study of blood T cell repertoires in COVID-19. Across the study: Samples representing acute and convalescent COVID-19 were sourced from the United States, Italy and Spain.

Patients of the Seattle cohort, enrolled during active infection, were followed longitudinally. Produced via immunoSEQ multiplex PCR; TCRdb's table is partial and in-frame only. The sample records about 130,000 clones, around 74% being singletons. The V gene's germline CDR1 is MNHEY and CDR2 SVGEGT. Between the trimmed V and J ends, which lost 2 bases and 6 bases, there was a span of 11 bases. The CDR3 runs 14 residues. The material sequenced was peripheral blood. This clonotype originated in a man of 80 years or more with COVID-19, enrolled during active disease. The genes are TRBV6-2 or TRBV6-3 and TRBJ1-5; D remains ambiguous. DNA of the CDR3: TGTGCCAGCAGTTACGCCGGGGATGCTCAGCCCCAGCATTTT. Translated: CASSYAGDAQPQHF.